This T cell receptor (beta chain) was retrieved from a study of cytomegalovirus exposure and HLA in healthy donors. Findings of the study overall: Cytomegalovirus-associated status was assigned to fewer than 200 TCR beta chains. The TCR clusters that emerged in the first cohort tended, a later analysis found, to co-occur in the roughly 130 validation repertoires.

As concerns this clone: The antigen remains undetermined.

Trimming shortened V by 2 bases and J by 5 bases, and 12 bases separated the two germline ends. The CDR3 has 14 residues. In germline, CDR1 is MNHNS, CDR2 SASEGT. Assay used: immunoSEQ multiplex PCR; TCRdb lists only in-frame clones, some missing. There are 250,000 to 400,000 clones in the sample; over 75% occur only once, and roughly 0.88% lies in the top ten. The clonotype was recovered from a man aged 25 to 40 in good health and CMV-seronegative. The chain uses TRBV6-1 and TRBJ1-1; D is perhaps TRBD1 (5 bases). The sample was PBMCs. Here the CDR3 reads CASSEIWGVTEAFF. The CDR3, as DNA: TGTGCCAGCAGTGAAATCTGGGGGGTAACTGAAGCTTTCTTT.